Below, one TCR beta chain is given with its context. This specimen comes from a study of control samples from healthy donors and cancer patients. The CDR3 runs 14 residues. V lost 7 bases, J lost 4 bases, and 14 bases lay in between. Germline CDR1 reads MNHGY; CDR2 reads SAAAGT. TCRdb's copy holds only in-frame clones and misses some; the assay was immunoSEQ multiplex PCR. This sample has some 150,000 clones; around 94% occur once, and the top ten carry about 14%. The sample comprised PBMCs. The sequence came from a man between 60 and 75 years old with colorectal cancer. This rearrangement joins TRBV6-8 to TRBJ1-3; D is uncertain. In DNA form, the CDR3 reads TGTGCCAGCACAACATTAGAAGGGGGAAACACCATATATTTT. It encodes CASTTLEGGNTIYF.